Shown below are 15 T cell receptor beta chains from a single sample sequenced in a study of spatial heterogeneity in lung cancer. TCRdb reprocessed the 5' RACE reads with MiXCR, giving one entry per CDR3 protein. Of roughly 100,000 distinct CDR3 sequences listed, roughly 8.7% are singletons. The time point was: sample taken at primary tumor resection. Extraction of whole RNA from tumor, nontumor lung or frozen PBMC preceded unsorted sequencing. Material: PBMCs, obtained at surgery. Receptors originate from a male donor with early-stage non-small cell lung cancer.

This clonotype was observed many times. The chain employs TRBV28 and TRBJ1-1; D not resolved. V lost 3 bases and J lost 3, with 14 bases in between. Germline CDR1 reads MDHEN; CDR2 reads SYDVKM. CDR3 length: 15 residues. CDR3 sequence: CASSFPLEGHTEAFF. For the CDR3, the DNA is TGTGCCAGCAGTTTCCCCCTCGAGGGCCACACTGAAGCTTTCTTT.

The chain recombines TRBV19 with TRBJ1-5; 9 bases fit TRBD1. The germline gives CDR1 LNHDA, CDR2 SQIVND (reference sequence). This CDR3 has 15 residues. The ends lost 5 bases at V and 4 bases at J; junction bases unmatched: 6. The CDR3 DNA reads TGTGCCAGTAGTCTATCCGGGACAGGGAATCAGCCCCAGCATTTT. Its translation is CASSLSGTGNQPQHF. The whole variable domain, remainder taken from reference TRBV19 and TRBJ1-5, is DGGITQSPKYLFRKEGQNVTLSCEQNLNHDAMYWYRQDPGQGLRLIYYSQIVNDFQKGDIAEGYSVSREKKESFPLTVTSAQKNPTAFYLCASSLSGTGNQPQHFGDGTRLSIL.

This clonotype was picked up many times. DNA of the CDR3: TGTGCCAGCTCACCATCGACCGCTTCCTACGAGCAGTACTTC. Translation: CASSPSTASYEQYF. The J gene is TRBJ2-7, the V gene TRBV18; D is ambiguous. This CDR3 is 14 amino acids long. The germline gives CDR1 KGHSH, CDR2 LQKENI. The V and J ends lost 2 bases and 1 base respectively, with 9 bases between them.

This clonotype was observed at least ten times. The rearrangement uses TRBV29-1 and TRBJ2-2; TRBD1 agrees at 8 bases. The V gene end was trimmed by 2 bases and the J gene end by 6 bases; junction bases not matched to a gene: 8. From germline, CDR1 is SQVTM and CDR2 ANQGSEA. The CDR3 runs to 15 residues. CDR3 sequence reads: CSVERPDRVSGELFF. As DNA, the CDR3 is TGCAGCGTTGAACGTCCGGACAGGGTTTCCGGGGAGCTGTTTTTT.

This clonotype showed up just a few times. V usage is TRBV6-5 and J usage is TRBJ2-7; the match to TRBD1 covers 9 bases. The germline CDR1 and CDR2 sequences are MNHEY and SVGAGI. J gave up 5 bases and V 5 bases, and 7 bases lay outside the gene matches. CDR3 length: 14 residues. The CDR3 sequence: CASSRGQGIDEQYF. The CDR3, as DNA: TGTGCCAGCAGTCGAGGACAGGGGATCGACGAGCAGTACTTC.

This clonotype was detected a few times. V gene TRBV19 combines with J gene TRBJ1-5; the D is unclear. V was trimmed by 3 bases and J by 0 bases, leaving 6 bases between them. The CDR3 is 14 residues long. CDR1 and CDR2 from the germline V gene are LNHDA and SQIVND (reference sequence). The CDR3 spells CASSIGYSNQPQHF. The DNA for the CDR3 is TGTGCCAGTAGTATTGGGTATAGCAATCAGCCCCAGCATTTT. The variable domain in full, completed from reference TRBV19 and TRBJ1-5, reads DGGITQSPKYLFRKEGQNVTLSCEQNLNHDAMYWYRQDPGQGLRLIYYSQIVNDFQKGDIAEGYSVSREKKESFPLTVTSAQKNPTAFYLCASSIGYSNQPQHFGDGTRLSIL.

This clonotype was seen more than once but under ten times. This sequence joins TRBV20-1 and TRBJ2-1; D gene uncertain. Germline-derived CDR1 and CDR2 are DFQATT and SNEGSKA (reference sequence). The CDR3 is 14 residues long. V was cut by 6 bases and J by 0 bases, with 12 bases left in between. For the CDR3, the DNA is TGCAGTGCCCGATTAGCTGGCTCCTACAATGAGCAGTTCTTC. This gives the protein CSARLAGSYNEQFF.

Only a few counts were recorded for this clonotype. The chain combines TRBV9 with TRBJ2-7; no reliable D call. The V and J ends lost 0 bases and 6 bases respectively, with 16 bases between them. CDR1 is SGDLS and CDR2 is YYNGEE in the germline V gene. The CDR3 has 15 amino acids. The CDR3 here is CASSVEGQPSGEQYF. DNA of the CDR3: TGTGCCAGCAGCGTAGAGGGTCAGCCTTCGGGCGAGCAGTACTTC. Looking up the rest from reference TRBV9 and TRBJ2-7 gives the full variable domain: DSGVTQTPKHLITATGQRVTLRCSPRSGDLSVYWYQQSLDQGLQFLIQYYNGEERAKGNILERFSAQQFPDLHSELNLSSLELGDSALYFCASSVEGQPSGEQYFGPGTRLTVT.

This clonotype was detected ten times or more. V and J are TRBV24-1 and TRBJ2-2; 7 bases fit TRBD1. This CDR3 is built from 16 residues. In germline, CDR1 is KGHDR, CDR2 SFDVKD. V lost 1 base and J lost 5; bases outside the gene matches: 6. In nucleotides, the CDR3 is TGTGCCACCAGTGATTTTAACAGGGGTTTAACCGGGGAGCTGTTTTTT. As protein: CATSDFNRGLTGELFF.

This clonotype was seen more than once but under ten times. V and J are TRBV27 and TRBJ1-5; D gene ambiguous. V was clipped by 2 bases and J by 0 bases, with 8 bases between them. CDR1 is MNHEY and CDR2 is SMNVEV in the germline V gene (reference sequence). This CDR3 has 15 amino acids. Here the CDR3 reads CASSLTSLSNQPQHF. CDR3 DNA: TGTGCCAGCAGTTTAACCTCTCTTAGCAATCAGCCCCAGCATTTT.

This clonotype was counted between two and nine times. The chain links TRBV10-3 to TRBJ2-7, with D unclear. Trimming cost V 6 bases and J 4 bases, with 7 bases left between them. Germline V gene data show CDR1 as ENHRY and CDR2 as SYGVKD. The CDR3 is 11 residues long. CDR3 DNA: TGTGCCATCAGCGGACGGTACGAGCAGTACTTC. Translated: CAISGRYEQYF.

This clonotype was counted a few times. The V gene is TRBV6-5, the J gene TRBJ2-1; 8 bases align to TRBD1. Losses at the gene ends were 7 bases for V and 2 bases for J; bases not matched to a gene: 10. The CDR3 extends over 16 amino acids. CDR1 and CDR2 (germline): MNHEY, SVGAGI. The CDR3 DNA sequence: TGTGCCAGCACCTCCCCAGGACAGGGCCCCTACAATGAGCAGTTCTTC. Amino acid sequence: CASTSPGQGPYNEQFF.

The chain uses TRBV5-1 and TRBJ1-5; D not resolved. Germline V gene data show CDR1 as SGHRS and CDR2 as YFSETQ. Trimming stripped 4 bases from V and 3 bases from J, with 14 bases between. CDR3 length: 15 residues. CDR3 in amino acids: CASSPSTGNNQPQHF. The CDR3 DNA sequence: TGCGCCAGCAGCCCAAGCACGGGAAACAATCAGCCCCAGCATTTT. Based on the CDR3 plus reference TRBV5-1 and TRBJ1-5, the full variable domain is KAGVTQTPRYLIKTRGQQVTLSCSPISGHRSVSWYQQTPGQGLQFLFEYFSETQRNKGNFPGRFSGRQFSNSRSEMNVSTLELGDSALYLCASSPSTGNNQPQHFGDGTRLSIL.

This clonotype was detected only a few times. V gene TRBV11-2 combines with J gene TRBJ2-2; D perhaps matches TRBD1 (5 bases). The CDR3 has 12 residues. Trimming removed 5 bases from V and 7 bases from J, with 8 bases in between. Germline V CDR1 and CDR2: SGHAT, FQNNGV. This CDR3 is CASSPGIGELFF. The DNA for the CDR3 is TGTGCCAGCAGCCCAGGGATCGGGGAGCTGTTTTTT.

The rearrangement uses TRBV14 and TRBJ2-5, with D perhaps TRBD1 or TRBD2 (5 bases each). In germline, CDR1 is SGHDN, CDR2 FVKESK. The CDR3 is 18 amino acids. V dropped 4 bases and J dropped 2 bases, with 23 bases sitting between them. In DNA, the CDR3 is TGTGCCAGCAGCCCAAGACCCCCCCAGGGACGGTCGCAAGAGACCCAGTACTTC. Protein sequence: CASSPRPPQGRSQETQYF.